The 17 T cell receptor beta chains in this list originate from one sample, sequenced in a study of blood T cell repertoires in COVID-19. The method was immunoSEQ multiplex PCR; TCRdb's version includes in-frame clones alone and lacks a portion of them. The sample consists of approximately 360,000 clones, around 87% of them appearing once. The sample consisted of PBMCs or T cells enriched from blood (not recorded which). Source of these receptors: a man aged 40-55 years in a cohort exposed to, infected with or recovered from COVID-19 (not recorded which).

V gene TRBV28 combines with J gene TRBJ1-1; tentative D call: TRBD1 (5 bases). The V end was cut by 5 bases, the J end by 5 bases, with 18 bases between. Germline V gene sequence: CDR1 MDHEN, CDR2 SYDVKM. This CDR3 has 15 amino acids. The DNA of the CDR3 is TGTGCCAGCAGTAGAACGGGGGTTAAGCGGACTGAAGCTTTCTTT. This translates into CASSRTGVKRTEAFF.

The chain couples TRBV28 to TRBJ1-5, with 7 positions matching TRBD1. Trimming at V came to 8 bases and at J to 2 bases, leaving 6 bases not matched to a gene. Germline V gene sequence: CDR1 MDHEN, CDR2 SYDVKM. The CDR3 sequence is 14 residues long. DNA of the CDR3: TGTGCCAGCGACAGGGTAGGAGGCAATCAGCCCCAGCATTTT. As protein: CASDRVGGNQPQHF.

V gene TRBV6-5 combines with J gene TRBJ2-7, with TRBD2 as a possible D gene (5 bases). Looked up from germline, CDR1 is MNHEY and CDR2 is SVGAGI. The CDR3 totals 14 residues. The V end lost 5 bases, the J end lost 1 base, and 12 bases lay between the germline ends. The CDR3 here is CASSLDYKSYEQYF. The CDR3 nucleotides read TGTGCCAGCAGTCTAGACTATAAATCCTACGAGCAGTACTTC.

The rearrangement joins TRBV4-1 to TRBJ1-4, with 9 bases that match TRBD1. Per the germline V gene, CDR1 is MGHRA and CDR2 is YSYEKL. This CDR3 is 17 amino acids long. The ends lost 0 bases at V and 9 bases at J; junction bases unmatched: 11. The CDR3 region has the DNA TGCGCCAGCAGCCAAGATATTGTCGGACAGGGGCTTAAAAAACTGTTTTTT. Its protein is CASSQDIVGQGLKKLFF.

The V and J genes are TRBV5-5 and TRBJ1-3, with D possibly TRBD1 on 5 matching bases. There are 16 residues in the CDR3. Germline CDR1 reads SGHKS; CDR2 reads YYEKEE (reference sequence). The V gene lost 0 bases and the J gene lost 2 bases, with 12 bases spanning the gap. The chain's CDR3 is CASSLAPGLAGNTIYF. DNA for the CDR3: TGTGCCAGCAGCTTGGCCCCAGGGCTGGCTGGAAACACCATATATTTT.

V is TRBV27 and J is TRBJ2-5, with 14 nucleotides matching TRBD2. V lost 5 bases to trimming and J lost 4 bases; unmatched junction nucleotides: 3. Germline CDR1 MNHEY, CDR2 SMNVEV (reference sequence). CDR3 length: 15 residues. CDR3 in amino acids: CASSRGLAGVETQYF. The CDR3 DNA sequence: TGTGCCAGCAGTCGGGGACTAGCGGGAGTAGAGACCCAGTACTTC.

This clone was detected only a few times. The rearrangement joins TRBV2 to TRBJ1-5; 8 nucleotides line up with TRBD1. Germline V gene data show CDR1 as SNHLY and CDR2 as FYNNEI. CDR3 size: 13 residues. The V and J ends lost 8 bases and 7 bases, in that order; junction bases with no gene match: 7. This chain's CDR3 is CASGGTGEQPQHF. As DNA, the CDR3 is TGTGCCAGCGGGGGGACAGGCGAGCAGCCCCAGCATTTT.

V is TRBV9 and J is TRBJ1-2; D is unclear. Germline V gives CDR1 SGDLS, CDR2 YYNGEE. The CDR3 runs 14 residues. Trimming took 3 bases from V and 4 from J, leaving 13 bases between them. The CDR3: CASSGHTAPYGYTF. The CDR3 region has the DNA TGTGCCAGCAGCGGGCACACCGCACCCTATGGCTACACCTTC. The full variable domain, with the rest looked up from reference TRBV9 and TRBJ1-2, is DSGVTQTPKHLITATGQRVTLRCSPRSGDLSVYWYQQSLDQGLQFLIQYYNGEERAKGNILERFSAQQFPDLHSELNLSSLELGDSALYFCASSGHTAPYGYTFGSGTRLTVV.

The chain is built from TRBV3-1 (or the pseudogene TRBV3-2) and TRBJ1-2, with a tentative D call TRBD1 (6 bases). Trimming stripped 1 base from V and 3 bases from J, with 12 bases between. The CDR3 runs 15 residues. Germline CDR1 and CDR2: LGHDT and YNNKEL (reference sequence). The CDR3 DNA reads as TGTGCCAGCAGCCAAGGATTGAACAGGGACTATGGCTACACCTTC. Residues: CASSQGLNRDYGYTF.

This clone has just a few counts. CDR3 DNA sequence: TGTGCCTGGAGTGCCATGAGCAATCAGCCCCAGCATTTT. Amino acid sequence: CAWSAMSNQPQHF. V gene TRBV30 combines with J gene TRBJ1-5; D is unclear. The germline V and J ends were trimmed by 1 base and 1 base, with 5 bases remaining between them. Germline assignment: CDR1 GTSNPN and CDR2 SVGIG (reference sequence). This CDR3 is built from 13 residues.

The chain has TRBV15 and TRBJ2-6; possibly TRBD2 for D (7 bases). The V gene lost 5 bases and the J gene lost 1 base, with 15 bases spanning the gap. In germline, CDR1 is LNHNV, CDR2 YYDKDF (reference sequence). This CDR3 has 17 residues. The CDR3 bases are TGTGCCACCAGCCGTGGGGGGGGCGATTCTGGGGCCAACGTCCTGACTTTC. Translating it yields CATSRGGGDSGANVLTF.

The rearrangement uses TRBV5-1 and TRBJ2-1; 10 bases match TRBD2. The ends lost 4 bases at V and 8 bases at J; junction bases unmatched: 12. Germline CDR1 SGHRS, CDR2 YFSETQ. CDR3 length: 16 residues. In DNA form, the CDR3 reads TGCGCCAGCAGCCGCTTGGCTAGCGGGAGTATCGATGAGCAGTTCTTC. It yields the protein CASSRLASGSIDEQFF.

The rearrangement joins TRBV3-1 (or the pseudogene TRBV3-2) to TRBJ2-7; a possible D gene is TRBD1 (6 bases). Trimming removed 3 bases at V and 2 bases at J, with 11 bases between. The CDR3 covers 14 residues. In germline, CDR1 is LGHDT, CDR2 YNNKEL (reference sequence). The CDR3 nucleotides read TGTGCCAGCAGCCAGACCGGGACAACCTACGAGCAGTACTTC. This gives the protein CASSQTGTTYEQYF.

The CDR3 loop reads CASSPRTALGTEAFF. CDR3 nucleotides: TGTGCCAGCAGCCCGCGGACAGCCCTGGGGACTGAAGCTTTCTTT. The V and J genes are TRBV11-2 and TRBJ1-1, with a possible D match to TRBD1 (6 bases). The CDR3 runs to 15 residues. V gave up 5 bases and J gave up 5 bases, with 18 bases separating them. CDR1 SGHAT and CDR2 FQNNGV come from the germline V gene.

The V gene is TRBV28, the J gene TRBJ2-7; 10 bases are shared with TRBD1. The junction had 10 bases not matched to a gene; V was cut back by 6 bases and J by 5 bases. This CDR3 is built from 15 residues. In germline, CDR1 is MDHEN, CDR2 SYDVKM. The CDR3 DNA is TGTGCCAGCAGATCCGCGGGACAGGGGAAGGACGAGCAGTACTTC. Its protein is CASRSAGQGKDEQYF. Variable domain in full (rest from reference TRBV28 and TRBJ2-7): DVKVTQSSRYLVKRTGEKVFLECVQDMDHENMFWYRQDPGLGLRLIYFSYDVKMKEKGDIPEGYSVSREKKERFSLILESASTNQTSMYLCASRSAGQGKDEQYFGPGTRLTVT.

This clone was observed once. V usage is TRBV27 and J usage is TRBJ1-5; TRBD1 agrees at 10 bases. The CDR3 is made up of 19 amino acids. The germline gives CDR1 MNHEY, CDR2 SMNVEV (reference sequence). The junction had 16 bases not matched to a gene; V was cut back by 5 bases and J by 3 bases. CDR3 sequence reads: CASSLRQNWGTGDNQPQHF. As DNA, the CDR3 is TGTGCCAGCAGTCTCCGTCAAAACTGGGGGACAGGGGACAATCAGCCCCAGCATTTT.

This clone was detected only once. The rearrangement joins TRBV27 to TRBJ1-6, with 9 bases matching TRBD1. V lost 2 bases to trimming and J lost 10 bases; unmatched junction nucleotides: 6. The CDR3 has 15 amino acids. Germline loops: CDR1 MNHEY, CDR2 SMNVEV (reference sequence). In DNA form, the CDR3 reads TGTGCCAGCAGTTTAGGGACAGGGCTTTCATCACCCCTCCACTTT. Residues: CASSLGTGLSSPLHF.